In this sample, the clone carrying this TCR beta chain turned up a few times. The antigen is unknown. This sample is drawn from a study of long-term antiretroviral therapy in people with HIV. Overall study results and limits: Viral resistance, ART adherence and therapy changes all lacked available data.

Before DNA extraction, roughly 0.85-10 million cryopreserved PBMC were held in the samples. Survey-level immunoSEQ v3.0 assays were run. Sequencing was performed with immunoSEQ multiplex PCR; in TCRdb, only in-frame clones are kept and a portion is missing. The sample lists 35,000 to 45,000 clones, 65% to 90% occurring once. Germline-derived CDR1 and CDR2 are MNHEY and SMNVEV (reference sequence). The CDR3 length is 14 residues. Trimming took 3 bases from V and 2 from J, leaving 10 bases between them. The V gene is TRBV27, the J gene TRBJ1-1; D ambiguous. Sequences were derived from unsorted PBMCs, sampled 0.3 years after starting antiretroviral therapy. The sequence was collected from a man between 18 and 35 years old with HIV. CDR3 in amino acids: CASSFRFPNTEAFF. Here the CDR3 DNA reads TGTGCCAGCAGTTTCAGGTTCCCAAACACTGAAGCTTTCTTT.